These 17 T cell receptor beta chains were all obtained from the same sample, sequenced in a study of identical twins. TCRdb used MiXCR to reprocess the 5' RACE reads, holding one entry per CDR3 protein. The top ten hold roughly 0.5% of the sample, which has some 570,000 distinct CDR3 sequences, around 22% seen once. The sample was also linked to a second study, of yellow fever vaccine responses in identical twins.

Sample: CD4+ T cells sorted from blood. The origin of the receptors is a young woman in good health.

This clonotype was seen a few times. The genes are TRBV5-1 and TRBJ1-1; unclear D gene. This CDR3 is built from 15 residues. Trimming cost V 0 bases and J 4 bases, with 13 bases left between them. Germline V gene sequence: CDR1 SGHRS, CDR2 YFSETQ. CDR3 nucleotide sequence: TGCGCCAGCAGCTTGGCTCTGGTTCAGCCCACTGAAGCTTTCTTT. Translation gives CASSLALVQPTEAFF.

This clonotype was observed a few times. This chain connects TRBV9 to TRBJ2-5; D ambiguous. The germline CDR1 and CDR2 sequences are SGDLS and YYNGEE. This CDR3 has 14 amino acids. The germline V and J ends were trimmed by 0 bases and 3 bases, with 9 bases remaining between them. CDR3 sequence: CASSVAASEETQYF. The CDR3 nucleotides read TGTGCCAGCAGCGTAGCGGCCAGTGAAGAGACCCAGTACTTC. The variable domain in full, with the rest retrieved from reference TRBV9 and TRBJ2-5, is DSGVTQTPKHLITATGQRVTLRCSPRSGDLSVYWYQQSLDQGLQFLIQYYNGEERAKGNILERFSAQQFPDLHSELNLSSLELGDSALYFCASSVAASEETQYFGPGTRLLVL.

The rearrangement uses TRBV29-1 and TRBJ1-2; D is uncertain. Trimming shortened V by 6 bases and J by 4 bases, and 12 bases separated the two germline ends. The CDR3 length is 12 residues. Per the germline V gene, CDR1 is SQVTM and CDR2 is ANQGSEA. The CDR3 nucleotides are TGCAGCGTCCCGGGAAAACCCTATGGCTACACCTTC. Amino acids: CSVPGKPYGYTF. Looking up the rest from reference TRBV29-1 and TRBJ1-2 gives the full variable domain: SAVISQKPSRDICQRGTSLTIQCQVDSQVTMMFWYRQQPGQSLTLIATANQGSEATYESGFVIDKFPISRPNLTFSTLTVSNMSPEDSSIYLCSVPGKPYGYTFGSGTRLTVV.

In DNA, the CDR3 is TGCAGTGCTGTCAAGGCAGATACGCAGTATTTT. This sequence encodes CSAVKADTQYF. The V call is TRBV20-1, the J call TRBJ2-3; no clear D. CDR1 is DFQATT, CDR2 SNEGSKA, per germline (reference sequence). This CDR3 region has 11 residues. Trimming took off 5 bases at V and 4 bases at J, with 7 bases between the two ends.

The chain joins TRBV5-6 to TRBJ2-6, with 12 bases identical to TRBD1. V lost 4 bases and J lost 2; bases outside the gene matches: 10. CDR3 length equals 19 residues. Germline CDR1 is SGHDT and CDR2 is YYEEEE. CDR3 coding DNA: TGTGCCAGCAGCCCGGGCTTGGGGGACAGGGGGCCTGGGGCCAACGTCCTGACTTTC. This sequence encodes CASSPGLGDRGPGANVLTF.

J is TRBJ2-3 and V is TRBV28, with TRBD2 matching over 9 bases. This CDR3 is 17 amino acids long. Germline trimming cut 3 bases from V and 7 bases from J; bases unmatched to any gene: 14. Germline loops: CDR1 MDHEN, CDR2 SYDVKM. CDR3 residues: CASSFRGTSSLLYTQYF. In nucleotides, the CDR3 is TGTGCCAGCAGTTTTAGGGGGACTAGCTCCTTATTGTATACGCAGTATTTT.

The chain links TRBV7-9 to TRBJ2-7, with TRBD2 as a possible D gene (5 bases). Germline V gives CDR1 SEHNR, CDR2 FQNEAQ (reference sequence). With 4 bases removed from V and 7 bases from J, the gap between germline ends came to 14 bases. The CDR3 contains 13 residues. CDR3 in DNA: TGTGCCAGCAGCTCAGGACTGGGCGGGGAGCAGTACGTC. Its protein product is CASSSGLGGEQYV.

The table lists this clonotype with a few counts. The V gene is TRBV4-1, the J gene TRBJ2-7, with 7 bases identical to TRBD2. After removal of 1 base from V and 3 bases from J, the junction contained 9 bases not matched to a gene. CDR1 is MGHRA, CDR2 YSYEKL, per germline. The CDR3 consists of 16 residues. CDR3 DNA: TGCGCCAGCAGCCAAGTCCGGGGTAGCGGGTTCTACGAGCAGTACTTC. It encodes CASSQVRGSGFYEQYF.

This chain connects TRBV3-1 to TRBJ2-5; D perhaps matches TRBD2 (6 bases). The ends were cut back, 0 bases at V and 7 bases at J, with 18 bases in the middle. The CDR3 contains 16 residues. Germline-derived CDR1 and CDR2 are LGHDT and YNNKEL (reference sequence). The CDR3 nucleotides are TGTGCCAGCAGCCAAGAAGGAGAAGGGACTCGGGGGACCCAGTACTTC. This codes for CASSQEGEGTRGTQYF.

The V and J genes are TRBV20-1 and TRBJ2-7; D gene unclear. Between the trimmed V and J ends, which lost 3 bases and 0 bases, there was a span of 9 bases. The germline CDR1 and CDR2 sequences are DFQATT and SNEGSKA (reference sequence). CDR3 size: 13 residues. CDR3 protein: CSASVVNSYEQYF. CDR3 bases: TGCAGTGCTAGCGTTGTCAACTCCTACGAGCAGTACTTC.

The chain joins TRBV6-5 to TRBJ1-5; D call uncertain. CDR1 MNHEY and CDR2 SVGAGI come from the germline V gene. V lost 4 bases, J lost 2 bases, and 9 bases lay in between. The CDR3 has 14 amino acids. Here the CDR3 DNA reads TGTGCCAGCAGTTCTCAGACGGGCAATCAGCCCCAGCATTTT. This codes for CASSSQTGNQPQHF.

There are a few counts of this clonotype. CDR3 loop: CAISEFGTGPTEAFF. The DNA for the CDR3 is TGTGCCATCAGTGAGTTCGGGACAGGGCCCACTGAAGCTTTCTTT. The chain employs TRBV10-3 and TRBJ1-1; 9 bases fit TRBD1. This CDR3 has 15 amino acids. V was pared by 1 base and J by 4 bases, with 4 bases of the junction left unmatched. The germline gives CDR1 ENHRY, CDR2 SYGVKD.

This clonotype occurred many times. The chain uses TRBV14 and TRBJ1-5; D not certain. This CDR3 contains 13 residues. V lost 5 bases and J 2 bases, leaving 7 bases between the germline ends. Germline CDR1 reads SGHDN; CDR2 reads FVKESK. CDR3 nucleotide sequence: TGTGCCAGCAGCGAAGGCGGCAATCAGCCCCAGCATTTT. It specifies CASSEGGNQPQHF.

This clonotype came up a few times. This chain joins TRBV24-1 and TRBJ2-1, with 7 bases fitting TRBD1. Germline CDR1 is KGHDR and CDR2 is SFDVKD. CDR3 length: 16 amino acids. Unmatched junction bases numbered 5, after V lost 4 bases and J lost 0 bases. The CDR3 DNA reads TGTGCCACCAGTGAGCCAGGGGGAAGCTCCTACAATGAGCAGTTCTTC. Encoded protein: CATSEPGGSSYNEQFF.

This clonotype was seen only a few times. This sequence joins TRBV20-1 and TRBJ2-1; no clear D. The germline V gene encodes CDR1 DFQATT and CDR2 SNEGSKA (reference sequence). Trimming stripped 1 base from V and 10 bases from J, with 8 bases between. CDR3 length: 11 residues. CDR3 amino acids: CSARGPKEQFF. Written as DNA, the CDR3 is TGCAGTGCTAGAGGCCCCAAGGAGCAGTTCTTC.

This clonotype has just a few counts. V gene TRBV20-1 combines with J gene TRBJ2-1; 12 nucleotides agree with TRBD2. CDR1 and CDR2 (germline): DFQATT, SNEGSKA (reference sequence). The J segment lost 6 bases and the V segment lost 5 bases, leaving 11 bases of the junction unmatched. This CDR3 has 16 amino acids. The CDR3: CSAPSPASGGGNEQFF. The DNA for the CDR3 is TGCAGTGCTCCTTCTCCGGCTAGCGGGGGGGGCAATGAGCAGTTCTTC.

The chain is built from TRBV7-3 and TRBJ2-3, with a tentative D call TRBD1 (6 bases). The CDR3 loop spans 17 amino acids. Deletions cut 2 bases from V and 2 bases from J, with 17 bases between. From germline, CDR1 is SGHTA and CDR2 FQGTGA. The DNA of the CDR3 is TGTGCCAGCAGCTTATTCCCCGGACAGAAGTTCACAGATACGCAGTATTTT. Protein product: CASSLFPGQKFTDTQYF. The full variable domain, in which reference TRBV7-3 and TRBJ2-3 provide the parts outside the CDR3, is GAGVSQTPSNKVTEKGKYVELRCDPISGHTALYWYRQSLGQGPEFLIYFQGTGAADDSGLPNDRFFAVRPEGSVSTLKIQRTERGDSAVYLCASSLFPGQKFTDTQYFGPGTRLTVL.